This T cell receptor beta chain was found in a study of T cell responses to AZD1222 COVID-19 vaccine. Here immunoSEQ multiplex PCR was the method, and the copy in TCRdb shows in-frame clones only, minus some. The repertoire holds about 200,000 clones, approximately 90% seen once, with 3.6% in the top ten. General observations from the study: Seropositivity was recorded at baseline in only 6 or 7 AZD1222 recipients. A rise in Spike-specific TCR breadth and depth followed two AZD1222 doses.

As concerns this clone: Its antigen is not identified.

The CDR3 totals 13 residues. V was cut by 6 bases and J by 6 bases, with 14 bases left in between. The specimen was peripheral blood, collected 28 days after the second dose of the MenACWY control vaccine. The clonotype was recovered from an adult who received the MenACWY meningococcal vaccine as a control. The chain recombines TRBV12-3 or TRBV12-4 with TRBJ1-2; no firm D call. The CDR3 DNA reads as TGTGCCAGCAGAAACGCGGACGGGGATGGCTACACCTTC. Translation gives CASRNADGDGYTF.